The present T cell receptor beta chain was sequenced within a study of blood T cell repertoires in COVID-19. For the study at large: Acute and convalescent COVID-19 specimens originated in the United States, Italy and Spain.

Study processing details: Cell counts per sample came from amplifying reference gene primers. TCRdb's table, derived via immunoSEQ multiplex PCR, lists solely in-frame clones and lacks some. V and J calls and clone size are given by that table; D and trimming were obtained from the DNA. The data show some 72,000 clones, with around 80% seen just once and over 10% held by the top ten. CDR3 length: 17 residues. V was cut by 5 bases and J by 0 bases, with 17 bases left in between. The V gene's germline CDR1 is SGHTA and CDR2 FQGNSA. The sample taken for sequencing was peripheral blood. The gene calls are TRBV7-2 and TRBJ1-3, with D tentatively TRBD1 (6 bases). The receptor was derived from a man aged 45-65 years with COVID-19, enrolled during active disease. This CDR3 is CASSIQGTDSSGNTIYF. The CDR3 DNA follows: TGTGCCAGCAGCATACAGGGCACTGATAGCTCTGGAAACACCATATATTTT.